The 18 T cell receptor beta chains presented below share a single source sample, sequenced in a study of T cell responses to AZD1222 COVID-19 vaccine. The repertoire was sequenced with immunoSEQ multiplex PCR; TCRdb's copy has only in-frame clones and lacks some. Found here are about 180,000 clones, approximately 92% of them singletons; the top ten hold approximately 2.5%. The specimen comprised peripheral blood, sampled on day 0 of AZD1222 vaccination. These TCRs come from an adult in good health.

This sequence joins TRBV27 and TRBJ2-7, with D possibly matching TRBD2 (6 bases). V was pared by 2 bases and J by 2 bases, with 16 bases between. CDR1 MNHEY and CDR2 SMNVEV come from the germline V gene (reference sequence). The CDR3 covers 16 residues. CDR3 sequence reads: CASSLVGVEGPYEQYF. As DNA, the CDR3 is TGTGCCAGCAGTTTAGTCGGCGTGGAGGGTCCCTACGAGCAGTACTTC.

The gene calls are TRBV27 and TRBJ2-3; 13 bases are shared with TRBD2. Per the germline V gene, CDR1 is MNHEY and CDR2 is SMNVEV (reference sequence). The CDR3 length is 14 residues. J gave up 6 bases and V 6 bases, and 3 bases lay outside the gene matches. CDR3 bases: TGTGCCAGCAGCTCACTAGCGGGAGGGGATACGCAGTATTTT. Translated: CASSSLAGGDTQYF.

This chain joins TRBV24-1 and TRBJ1-2, with 12 bases lining up with TRBD1. Losses at the gene ends were 3 bases for V and 2 bases for J; bases not matched to a gene: 3. This CDR3 is built from 16 residues. In germline, CDR1 is KGHDR, CDR2 SFDVKD. The CDR3 coding sequence is TGTGCCACCAGTGATGGGACAGGGGGCAGAAACTATGGCTACACCTTC. Translated: CATSDGTGGRNYGYTF.

The chain recombines TRBV9 with TRBJ1-1; D uncertain. The length of the CDR3 is 15 residues. V was clipped by 4 bases and J by 1 base, with 14 bases between them. The V gene's germline CDR1 is SGDLS and CDR2 YYNGEE. CDR3 sequence (DNA): TGTGCCAGCAGCCCCAAAACGGCAGGGAACACTGAAGCTTTCTTT. Protein product: CASSPKTAGNTEAFF.

Worth noting for this clone: Other DNA sequences of this sample code for an identical CDR3. V is TRBV12-3 or TRBV12-4 and J is TRBJ1-1; D is unclear. The CDR3 length is 13 residues. Trimming removed 3 bases from V and 2 bases from J, with 7 bases in between. The CDR3 DNA reads as TGTGCCAGCAGTTTGGGCCTCAACACTGAAGCTTTCTTT. Its translation is CASSLGLNTEAFF.

The rearrangement links TRBV19 to TRBJ2-7; 10 bases are a match to TRBD1. The CDR3 sequence is 15 residues long. Germline CDR1 reads LNHDA; CDR2 reads SQIVND (reference sequence). With 5 bases clipped from V and 4 bases from J, the junction kept 8 bases outside the gene matches. This CDR3 is CASSPSGTGVYEQYF. CDR3 DNA sequence: TGTGCCAGTAGTCCGTCCGGGACAGGGGTTTACGAGCAGTACTTC.

The J gene is TRBJ2-7, the V gene TRBV15; TRBD2 might be the D (7 bases). The CDR3 sequence is 16 residues long. The germline V gene has CDR1 LNHNV and CDR2 YYDKDF (reference sequence). Between the trimmed V and J ends, which lost 0 bases and 6 bases, there was a span of 18 bases. CDR3 coding DNA: TGTGCCACCAGCAGAGATAGGATCGGGGGAGGGGGCGAGCAGTACTTC. Its translation is CATSRDRIGGGGEQYF.

J is TRBJ2-2 and V is TRBV7-2, with D perhaps TRBD2 (7 bases). V was pared by 5 bases and J by 4 bases, with 14 bases between. Germline-derived CDR1 and CDR2 are SGHTA and FQGNSA. The CDR3 loop spans 15 amino acids. The CDR3 DNA reads as TGTGCCAGCAGCCACTGGGGAGGGGGCACCGGGGAGCTGTTTTTT. It translates to CASSHWGGGTGELFF.

V usage is TRBV3-1 (or the pseudogene TRBV3-2) and J usage is TRBJ1-5, with 8 bases that match TRBD1. This CDR3 spans 13 amino acids. The germline V gene encodes CDR1 LGHDT and CDR2 YNNKEL (reference sequence). Losses at the gene ends were 4 bases for V and 8 bases for J; bases not matched to a gene: 4. Here the CDR3 DNA reads TGTGCCAGCAGCCCGGACAGGGTCAAGCCCCAGCATTTT. Amino acid sequence: CASSPDRVKPQHF.

J is TRBJ1-3 and V is TRBV5-1; TRBD1 matches 7 bases. V shed 5 bases and J 0 bases; nucleotides not matched to a gene: 11. Germline lookup yields CDR1 SGHRS and CDR2 YFSETQ. This CDR3 region has 17 residues. The CDR3 here is CASRDPSTGHSGNTIYF. In DNA form, the CDR3 reads TGCGCCAGCAGGGACCCATCGACAGGGCACTCTGGAAACACCATATATTTT.

This clone was seen a single time. This rearrangement joins TRBV2 to TRBJ2-1; weak D call: TRBD2 (6 bases). The germline V gene encodes CDR1 SNHLY and CDR2 FYNNEI. V was pared by 6 bases and J by 8 bases, with 14 bases between. This CDR3 contains 13 residues. The CDR3 DNA is TGTGCCAGCAGCGATGCGGGGAGCGATGAGCAGTTCTTC. Protein sequence: CASSDAGSDEQFF.

J is TRBJ2-3 and V is TRBV12-5; no definite D call. Germline loops: CDR1 LGHNT, CDR2 FRNRAP. This CDR3 is built from 12 residues. V lost 5 bases and J lost 5, with 8 bases in between. The CDR3 DNA sequence: TGTGCTAGTGGTCGCCGCCAAGATACGCAGTATTTT. Amino acids: CASGRRQDTQYF.

The chain recombines TRBV10-3 with TRBJ1-6; D uncertain. Trimming removed 3 bases at V and 6 bases at J, with 21 bases between. There are 18 residues in the CDR3. Germline V gives CDR1 ENHRY, CDR2 SYGVKD. The CDR3 here is CAISDNPAPASGNSPLHF. For the CDR3, the DNA is TGTGCCATCAGTGACAATCCGGCTCCCGCCTCGGGTAATTCACCCCTCCACTTT.

This clone showed up just once. The rearrangement links TRBV18 to TRBJ1-5; D is ambiguous. CDR3 length equals 13 residues. With 6 bases removed from V and 5 bases from J, the gap between germline ends came to 11 bases. Per the germline V gene, CDR1 is KGHSH and CDR2 is LQKENI. This CDR3 is CASSPTADQPQHF. CDR3 DNA: TGTGCCAGCTCTCCTACGGCTGATCAGCCCCAGCATTTT.

The J gene is TRBJ1-2, the V gene TRBV6-2 or TRBV6-3; D remains unclear. Deletions cut 2 bases from V and 5 bases from J, with 6 bases between. CDR3 length: 12 residues. Germline CDR1 is MNHEY and CDR2 is SVGEGT. CDR3 nucleotide sequence: TGTGCCAGCAGTTACCAAGGGTATGGCTACACCTTC. The encoded protein is CASSYQGYGYTF.

The gene calls are TRBV2 and TRBJ1-4; 8 nucleotides match TRBD1. V was clipped by 6 bases and J by 0 bases; unmatched bases: 3. CDR3 length equals 15 residues. The V gene's germline CDR1 is SNHLY and CDR2 FYNNEI. CDR3 sequence (DNA): TGTGCCAGCAGCCCGACAGGGGCAACTAATGAAAAACTGTTTTTT. It translates to CASSPTGATNEKLFF.

The chain links TRBV6-5 to TRBJ1-1; D may be TRBD1 (5 bases). CDR1 is MNHEY and CDR2 is SVGAGI in the germline V gene. CDR3 size: 13 residues. The V and J ends lost 7 bases and 3 bases respectively, with 12 bases between them. The CDR3: CASTRGRDTEAFF. CDR3 coding DNA: TGTGCCAGCACTCGGGGCCGGGACACTGAAGCTTTCTTT.

This clone was found once. This specimen includes other DNA sequences encoding the same CDR3. The rearrangement joins TRBV5-1 to TRBJ2-2; D call uncertain. Germline loops: CDR1 SGHRS, CDR2 YFSETQ. The germline V and J ends were trimmed by 5 bases and 1 base, with 6 bases remaining between them. The CDR3 covers 13 residues. For the CDR3, the DNA is TGCGCCAGCAGTCGCCAGAACACCGGGGAGCTGTTTTTT. Translated, it gives CASSRQNTGELFF.